These 7 T cell receptor beta chains originate from one sample sequenced in a study of regulatory T cells in long-lasting Graves disease. Noted time point: newly diagnosed GD, antithyroid drugs for less than 3 months. From PBMCs, RNA was extracted and then used to make the TCR library. According to the study, TCR beta libraries were built with iRepertoire HTBI primers and CDR3-region Arm-PCR. TCRdb reprocessed the multiplex PCR reads with MiXCR, giving one entry per CDR3 protein. Among 200,000 to 250,000 distinct CDR3 sequences listed, around 20% were seen once. This material consisted of peripheral blood mononuclear cells (PBMCs), taken at new diagnosis, from a patient treated with antithyroid drugs. These receptors were obtained from a female donor with Graves disease.

This clonotype was picked up many times. The genes are TRBV30 and TRBJ2-3, with D perhaps TRBD2 (5 bases). The germline gives CDR1 GTSNPN, CDR2 SVGIG (reference sequence). The V end lost 5 bases, the J end lost 5 bases, and 14 bases lay between the germline ends. The CDR3 sequence is 13 residues long. CDR3: CAWYPGNRDTQYF. CDR3 DNA: TGTGCCTGGTACCCGGGGAACAGAGATACGCAGTATTTT.

This clonotype was recorded at least ten times. The chain links TRBV5-4 to TRBJ2-3; D gene uncertain. V lost 3 bases and J 2 bases, leaving 16 bases between the germline ends. The CDR3 runs to 16 residues. Germline assignment: CDR1 SGHNT and CDR2 YYREEE (reference sequence). DNA for the CDR3: TGTGCCAGCAGCTCCGTGACCTCTACCGCCACAGATACGCAGTATTTT. It yields the protein CASSSVTSTATDTQYF.

This clonotype occurred a few times. The chain has TRBV19 and TRBJ1-1; D is unclear. V was trimmed by 4 bases and J by 1 base, leaving 7 bases between them. The germline gives CDR1 LNHDA, CDR2 SQIVND (reference sequence). The CDR3 covers 13 residues. CDR3 DNA: TGTGCCAGTAGTAATCAGCGGAACACTGAAGCTTTCTTT. Translated: CASSNQRNTEAFF. Combining the CDR3 with reference TRBV19 and TRBJ1-1 gives the whole variable domain DGGITQSPKYLFRKEGQNVTLSCEQNLNHDAMYWYRQDPGQGLRLIYYSQIVNDFQKGDIAEGYSVSREKKESFPLTVTSAQKNPTAFYLCASSNQRNTEAFFGQGTRLTVV.

The V and J genes are TRBV4-2 and TRBJ2-7, with 10 bases matching TRBD2. This CDR3 region has 12 residues. The trim removed 4 bases at V and 6 bases at J, leaving 0 bases unmatched. The V gene's germline CDR1 is LGHNA and CDR2 YNFKEQ. The CDR3 reads CASSPSGSEQYF. The CDR3 DNA follows: TGTGCCAGCAGCCCTAGCGGGAGCGAGCAGTACTTC.

This clonotype was observed many times. This chain uses TRBV2 with TRBJ2-7, with 7 nucleotides matching TRBD1. V shed 6 bases, J shed 0 bases, and the junction held 5 bases outside the gene matches. This CDR3 is built from 14 residues. Germline CDR1 SNHLY, CDR2 FYNNEI. The CDR3, as DNA: TGTGCCAGCAGCGAGAGGGACAGCTCCTACGAGCAGTACTTC. Translated: CASSERDSSYEQYF. The entire variable domain, with the rest obtained from reference TRBV2 and TRBJ2-7, is as follows: EPEVTQTPSHQVTQMGQEVILRCVPISNHLYFYWYRQILGQKVEFLVSFYNNEISEKSEIFDDQFSVERPDGSNFTLKIRSTKLEDSAMYFCASSERDSSYEQYFGPGTRLTVT.

In this sample, this clonotype turned up many times. The V gene is TRBV12-3 or TRBV12-4, the J gene TRBJ1-5; unclear D gene. This CDR3 has 16 residues. Deletions cut 3 bases from V and 0 bases from J, with 12 bases between. CDR3 DNA sequence: TGTGCCAGCAGTTTCGCAGCGATGAATAGCAATCAGCCCCAGCATTTT. Translating gives CASSFAAMNSNQPQHF.

This clonotype has only one observation. The chain carries TRBV27 and TRBJ2-1; no clear D gene. The V end lost 2 bases, the J end lost 3 bases, and 8 bases lay between the germline ends. Germline CDR1 is MNHEY and CDR2 is SMNVEV (reference sequence). There are 14 residues in the CDR3. The CDR3 loop reads CASSLRADYNEQFF. CDR3 coding DNA: TGTGCCAGCAGTTTAAGGGCAGACTACAATGAGCAGTTCTTC.